This is a list of T cell receptor beta chains from one sample in a study of regulatory and conventional T cells in RAG deficiency. Repertoires were generated with immunoSEQ multiplex PCR, while TCRdb's copy carries only in-frame clones and drops some. The sample includes more than 2,000 clones, almost 85% of them seen just once. The source material was CD4+ effector T cells sorted from blood. The receptors were sampled from a human donor with RAG deficiency presenting as severe combined immunodeficiency. CDR3s include the opening cysteine and the closing phenylalanine or tryptophan. The order of the fields is clone size, J gene, D gene, V gene, CDR3 protein, CDR3 DNA. The D gene is left open where the match is weak. Clone size is stated in some rows and not others, as once, few, many or a class when expanded.

size: few
J: TRBJ1-3
D: .
V: TRBV20-1
CDR3: CSAVTNTIYF
DNA: TGCAGTGCTGTGACAAACACCATATATTTT

size: .
J: TRBJ1-2
D: .
V: TRBV7-2
CDR3: CASSAKFGGAFYGYTF
DNA: TGTGCCAGCAGCGCGAAATTCGGGGGGGCTTTCTATGGCTACACCTTC

size: .
J: TRBJ2-1
D: TRBD1
V: TRBV5-1
CDR3: CASSIDRVGVYNEQFF
DNA: TGCGCCAGCAGCATAGACAGGGTGGGTGTCTACAATGAGCAGTTCTTC

size: .
J: TRBJ2-6
D: .
V: TRBV28
CDR3: CASSLWTVPGANVLTF
DNA: TGTGCCAGCAGTTTATGGACAGTTCCTGGGGCCAACGTCCTGACTTTC

size: .
J: TRBJ2-3
D: .
V: TRBV28
CDR3: CAHRAGASTGTQYF
DNA: TGTGCCCACAGAGCAGGGGCAAGCACAGGTACGCAGTATTTT

size: .
J: TRBJ2-7
D: TRBD1
V: TRBV6-6
CDR3: CASSYPWTGNGYEQYF
DNA: TGTGCCAGCAGTTACCCCTGGACAGGGAACGGGTACGAGCAGTACTTC

size: .
J: TRBJ2-5
D: .
V: TRBV5-1
CDR3: CASSLVTETQYF
DNA: TGCGCCAGCAGCTTGGTGACAGAGACCCAGTACTTC

size: .
J: TRBJ1-1
D: .
V: TRBV5-1
CDR3: CAARQAWNTEAFF
DNA: TGCGCCGCCAGACAGGCGTGGAACACTGAAGCTTTCTTT

size: .
J: TRBJ2-3
D: .
V: TRBV28
CDR3: CASSLLTDTQYF
DNA: TGTGCCAGCAGTTTACTCACAGATACGCAGTATTTT

size: .
J: TRBJ1-2
D: .
V: TRBV4-1
CDR3: CASSYEGWVGGYTF
DNA: TGCGCCAGCAGCTATGAGGGTTGGGTTGGTGGCTACACCTTC

size: few
J: TRBJ2-7
D: .
V: TRBV10-3
CDR3: CAITRDIGYEQYF
DNA: TGTGCCATCACCCGGGATATCGGCTACGAGCAGTACTTC

size: .
J: TRBJ1-5
D: TRBD1
V: TRBV29-1
CDR3: CSTWTGLSNQPQHF
DNA: TGCAGCACCTGGACAGGACTTAGCAATCAGCCCCAGCATTTT

size: .
J: TRBJ2-7
D: .
V: TRBV28
CDR3: CASSVPYEQYF
DNA: TGTGCCAGCAGTGTCCCCTACGAGCAGTACTTC

size: .
J: TRBJ2-6
D: TRBD1
V: TRBV27
CDR3: CASRLRVGGARGANVLTF
DNA: TGTGCCAGCAGGCTCCGGGTAGGGGGCGCAAGGGGGGCCAACGTCCTGACTTTC

size: once
J: TRBJ2-6
D: .
V: TRBV28
CDR3: CASNYNRGANVGANVLTF
DNA: TGTGCCAGCAACTACAATCGGGGTGCAAACGTCGGGGCCAACGTCCTGACTTTC

size: .
J: TRBJ2-7
D: .
V: TRBV5-4
CDR3: CASSLDPDPIYTYEQYF
DNA: TGTGCCAGCAGCTTAGATCCAGATCCAATTTATACTTACGAGCAGTACTTC

size: few
J: TRBJ1-1
D: .
V: TRBV27
CDR3: CASSLATRLDTEAFF
DNA: TGTGCCAGCAGTTTAGCCACCAGGCTCGACACTGAAGCTTTCTTT

size: .
J: TRBJ2-2
D: TRBD1
V: TRBV5-1
CDR3: CASSATGGHGELFF
DNA: TGCGCCAGCAGCGCGACAGGGGGCCACGGGGAGCTGTTTTTT

size: few
J: TRBJ2-6
D: .
V: TRBV6-6
CDR3: CASSYSAGLLLTF
DNA: TGTGCCAGCAGTTACTCGGCAGGGCTACTCCTGACTTTC

size: few
J: TRBJ2-3
D: TRBD1
V: TRBV5-1
CDR3: CASSFNRGPDTQYF
DNA: TGCGCCAGCAGCTTTAACAGGGGCCCAGATACGCAGTATTTT

size: .
J: TRBJ2-3
D: .
V: TRBV18
CDR3: CASSPPSDTQYF
DNA: TGTGCCAGCTCACCACCATCAGATACGCAGTATTTT

size: .
J: TRBJ2-1
D: TRBD1
V: TRBV28
CDR3: CASSPHPGTGDNEQFF
DNA: TGTGCCAGCAGTCCTCATCCCGGGACAGGGGACAATGAGCAGTTCTTC

size: once
J: TRBJ2-7
D: TRBD1
V: TRBV5-1
CDR3: CASSLGQGVSYEQYF
DNA: TGCGCCAGCAGCTTAGGACAGGGGGTCTCCTACGAGCAGTACTTC

size: few
J: TRBJ2-3
D: TRBD1
V: TRBV19
CDR3: CASSIDGTGGIGTDTQYF
DNA: TGTGCCAGTAGTATAGATGGGACAGGGGGCATTGGAACAGATACGCAGTATTTT

size: .
J: TRBJ1-4
D: .
V: TRBV10-3
CDR3: CAISEAATNEKLFF
DNA: TGTGCCATCAGTGAGGCAGCAACTAATGAAAAACTGTTTTTT

size: .
J: TRBJ1-2
D: .
V: TRBV7-2
CDR3: CASSPGRGAALYGYTF
DNA: TGTGCCAGCAGCCCAGGAAGGGGGGCCGCTCTCTATGGCTACACCTTC

size: .
J: TRBJ2-7
D: TRBD1
V: TRBV4-1
CDR3: CASSQDFWTGYEQYF
DNA: TGCGCCAGCAGCCAAGACTTCTGGACAGGCTACGAGCAGTACTTC

size: .
J: TRBJ2-5
D: .
V: TRBV28
CDR3: CASRTQGRETQYF
DNA: TGTGCCAGCAGGACACAGGGTCGGGAGACCCAGTACTTC

size: .
J: TRBJ2-5
D: .
V: TRBV5-1
CDR3: CASSAGDSETQYF
DNA: TGCGCCAGCAGCGCAGGGGATTCCGAGACCCAGTACTTC

size: .
J: TRBJ1-1
D: .
V: TRBV7-3
CDR3: CASARDWNTEAFF
DNA: TGTGCCAGTGCCAGGGACTGGAACACTGAAGCTTTCTTT

size: .
J: TRBJ1-1
D: TRBD1
V: TRBV5-4
CDR3: CASSKQGPNTEAFF
DNA: TGTGCCAGCAGCAAACAGGGGCCCAACACTGAAGCTTTCTTT

size: once
J: TRBJ2-5
D: TRBD2
V: TRBV15
CDR3: CATSRGGLAGQETQYF
DNA: TGTGCCACCAGCAGAGGGGGACTAGCGGGGCAAGAGACCCAGTACTTC

size: .
J: TRBJ2-1
D: TRBD2
V: TRBV25-1
CDR3: CASSGLAGYNEQFF
DNA: TGTGCCAGCAGTGGACTAGCGGGATACAATGAGCAGTTCTTC

size: .
J: TRBJ2-3
D: .
V: TRBV12-5
CDR3: CASGLVPDGEVVGSTDTQYF
DNA: TGTGCTAGTGGTTTGGTACCGGACGGGGAGGTTGTCGGGAGCACAGATACGCAGTATTTT

size: .
J: TRBJ2-7
D: .
V: TRBV28
CDR3: CASSLFNGGTLRNF
DNA: TGTGCCAGCAGTTTGTTTAACGGAGGGACTCTAAGAAACTTC

size: .
J: TRBJ2-2
D: .
V: TRBV7-3
CDR3: CASSYPTGATGELFF
DNA: TGTGCCAGCAGCTATCCGACAGGCGCCACCGGGGAGCTGTTTTTT

size: .
J: TRBJ1-6
D: .
V: TRBV4-3
CDR3: CASSLRGERNSPLHF
DNA: TGCGCCAGCAGCCTCCGGGGGGAGAGGAATTCACCCCTCCACTTT

size: .
J: TRBJ2-7
D: .
V: TRBV7-2
CDR3: CASSLVPYEQYF
DNA: TGTGCCAGCAGCTTAGTCCCGTACGAGCAGTACTTC

size: .
J: TRBJ1-5
D: .
V: TRBV7-3
CDR3: CASSLSARGQPQHF
DNA: TGTGCCAGCAGCTTAAGCGCCAGGGGACAGCCCCAGCATTTT

size: .
J: TRBJ1-1
D: .
V: TRBV7-2
CDR3: CASSWYRVTEAFF
DNA: TGTGCCAGCAGCTGGTACAGGGTCACTGAAGCTTTCTTT

size: .
J: TRBJ2-6
D: TRBD1
V: TRBV16
CDR3: CASSQSTGGSGANVLTF
DNA: TGTGCCAGCAGCCAATCTACAGGGGGCAGTGGGGCCAACGTCCTGACTTTC

size: .
J: TRBJ2-3
D: TRBD1
V: TRBV12-5
CDR3: CASGLVLDGTGYTDTQYF
DNA: TGTGCTAGTGGTTTGGTACTTGACGGGACAGGATACACAGATACGCAGTATTTT

size: .
J: TRBJ2-3
D: TRBD1
V: TRBV11-1
CDR3: CASSRSGTGPHTDTQYF
DNA: TGTGCCAGCAGCCGGTCCGGGACAGGGCCACACACAGATACGCAGTATTTT